Reported below is one T cell receptor (beta chain). What it binds is unknown. The Oncomine TCR Beta short-read assay sequenced DNA from cultured CD4+ T cells. Via MiXCR, TCRdb re-called the PCR reads, giving one row per CDR3 protein. The sample shows fewer than 12,000 distinct CDR3 sequences, roughly 31% of them seen only once. Specified treatment: roughly ten-day PBMC culture with coronavirus spike peptide pools or control peptides (ViraFEST assay). In germline, CDR1 is SGHTA, CDR2 FQGNSA. This CDR3 has 15 residues. Trimming at V came to 5 bases and at J to 5 bases, leaving 10 bases not matched to a gene. The data stem from a study of vaccination and CD4 T cells after COVID-19. Study findings and constraints: Only post-vaccination samples contained a median about 90% of the reactive clones in convalescent patients.

The rearrangement joins TRBV7-2 to TRBJ2-5, with TRBD2 identical over 8 bases. This clonotype originated in a human donor who had recovered from COVID-19. Sequencing used CD4+ T cells from blood, cultured in vitro. The CDR3 sequence is CASSPERGHWETQYF. The CDR3 DNA reads as TGTGCCAGCAGCCCCGAGCGGGGGCACTGGGAGACCCAGTACTTC.